Listed below are T cell receptor beta chains from one sample, sequenced in a study of Graves' ophthalmopathy and Graves' hyperthyroidism. TCRdb redid the calling of the multiplex PCR reads with MiXCR, one entry per CDR3 protein. This table holds about 370,000 distinct CDR3 sequences, 15% to 20% found once. Sequenced sample: peripheral blood. These receptors were collected from a woman aged 18 to 35 with Graves' ophthalmopathy. CDR3s leave out the opening cysteine and the closing phenylalanine or tryptophan. The size entry is marked missing in some rows and otherwise reads once, few, many or a size class.

TRBV6-2/TRBV6-3 9 many ASSLEYGYT
TRBV7-2 13 many ASSLFWSGTGAQH
TRBV10-3 9 many AISPGVEQY
TRBV4-2 13 many ASSQEGTEDTEAF
TRBV11-1 12 few ASSRGLDLLQPY
TRBV6-2/TRBV6-3 11 many ASSFLRADQLY
TRBV4-3 14 many ASSQGRGAGVYEQY
TRBV20-1 10 many SAQGGKETQY
TRBV6-2/TRBV6-3 11 many ASSPGQNYGYT
TRBV19 12 many ASKDDPGANVLT
TRBV18 13 many ASSRSRTDNQPQH
TRBV28 12 many ASSPPRTSNGYT
TRBV19 11 many ASSSPRIQPQH
TRBV20-1 10 many SAVYSNQPQH
TRBV7-3 11 many ASSLTSLGEQY
TRBV10-3 14 many AISEWASGDLYEQY
TRBV6-2/TRBV6-3 14 NA ASSNGDRGRRETQY
TRBV19 11 NA ASRQALGYGYT
TRBV27 12 NA ASSPGQNSYEQY
TRBV15 8 many ATTSGTAG
TRBV27 10 NA ASSLPNGPQH
TRBV4-3 12 many ASSSWQGMGEQY
TRBV11-2 12 many ASSGRDRLSPLH
TRBV5-1 12 many ASSFQTGANVLT
TRBV12-3/TRBV12-4 13 few ASSLDSGFNTEAF
TRBV12-3/TRBV12-4 12 many ASSSGDPPEKLF
TRBV6-4 18 many ASSSLDRGRVSGAKNIQY
TRBV6-5 11 many ASIRDLNTEAF
TRBV11-2 14 NA ASSLVTGTRGETQY
TRBV6-1 13 many ASTTKGGVWETQY
TRBV27 15 many ASSPKNRGRETGELF
TRBV19 13 many ASSTRTVAPYEQY
TRBV2 11 many ASSWDSSIGQY
TRBV6-2/TRBV6-3 11 many ASSWLAVDTQY
TRBV4-3 12 many ASSAGGDGQPQH
TRBV20-1 13 many SARIPGTGFNEQY
TRBV4-2 11 many ASSGRDKYGYT
TRBV6-2/TRBV6-3 11 many ASSYSGKETQY
TRBV6-1 10 many ASNQGSYGYT
TRBV6-1 11 many ACRPPINTEAF
TRBV30 13 many AWSEQGALGQPQH
TRBV5-1 12 many ASSSPGGTGEQY
TRBV28 13 many ASSFPQIQGNIQY
TRBV7-8 14 many ASSPFGGGLDNEQY
TRBV11-2 13 many ASSLIRGVQETQY
TRBV19 12 many ASRSDRSSYEQY
TRBV28 12 many ASSLRGLPNEQY
TRBV6-9 13 few ASSFRDRGIYGYT
TRBV5-1 12 many ASSPQIGDYGYT
TRBV28 13 many ASSLSGTGGTEAF
TRBV27 10 NA ASSWPGGEQY
TRBV28 10 many ASSRGAKAQY
TRBV7-2 13 many ASSSRTGNQETQY
TRBV6-2/TRBV6-3 10 many ASSYEGYEAF
TRBV11-2 12 many ASSFGTGSYEQY
TRBV10-2 9 many ASRGWETQY
TRBV11-1 16 many ASSLGTGDLDGLTEAF
TRBV7-2 13 many ASSLGKTDQETQY
TRBV20-1 14 many SAPLKLAGRSYEQY